The clone carrying this TCR beta chain was counted a few times. The sample comes from a study of control samples from healthy donors and cancer patients. The V gene lost 8 bases and the J gene lost 4 bases, with 9 bases spanning the gap. From germline, CDR1 is MNHEY and CDR2 SMNVEV (reference sequence). This CDR3 comprises 13 residues. Method: immunoSEQ multiplex PCR; TCRdb's copy keeps in-frame clones and lacks some. Of about 89,000 clones in the sample, 86% were seen once. Sequencing input: blood. The chain employs TRBV27 and TRBJ1-6; D possibly corresponds to TRBD1 (6 bases). The TCR was taken from a man aged 25-45 years in good health. The CDR3 sequence: CASRGGYNSPLHF. CDR3 in DNA: TGTGCCAGCCGAGGGGGTTATAATTCACCCCTCCACTTT.